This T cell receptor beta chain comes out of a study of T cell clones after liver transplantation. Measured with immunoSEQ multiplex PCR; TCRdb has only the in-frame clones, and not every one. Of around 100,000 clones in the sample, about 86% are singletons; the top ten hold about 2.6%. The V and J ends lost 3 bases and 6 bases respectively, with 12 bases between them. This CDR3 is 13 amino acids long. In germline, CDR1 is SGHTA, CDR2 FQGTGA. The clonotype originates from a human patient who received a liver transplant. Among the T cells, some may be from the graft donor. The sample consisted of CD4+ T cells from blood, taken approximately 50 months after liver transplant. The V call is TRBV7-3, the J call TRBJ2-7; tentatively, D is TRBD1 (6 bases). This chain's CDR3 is CASSFRQGFEQYF. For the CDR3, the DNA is TGTGCCAGCAGCTTCCGGCAGGGGTTCGAGCAGTACTTC.